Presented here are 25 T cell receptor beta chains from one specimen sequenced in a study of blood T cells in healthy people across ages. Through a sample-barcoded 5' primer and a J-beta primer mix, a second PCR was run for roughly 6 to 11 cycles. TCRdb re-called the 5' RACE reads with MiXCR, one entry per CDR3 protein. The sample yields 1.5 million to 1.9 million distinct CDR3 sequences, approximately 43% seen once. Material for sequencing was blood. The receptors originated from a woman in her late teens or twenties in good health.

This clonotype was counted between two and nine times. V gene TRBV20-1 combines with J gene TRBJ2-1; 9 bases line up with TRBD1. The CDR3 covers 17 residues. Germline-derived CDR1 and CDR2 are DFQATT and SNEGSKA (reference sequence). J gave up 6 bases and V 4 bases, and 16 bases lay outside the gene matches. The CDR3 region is CSAKTTVDRGGRNEQFF. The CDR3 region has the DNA TGCAGTGCTAAGACTACGGTGGACAGGGGAGGTCGCAATGAGCAGTTCTTC.

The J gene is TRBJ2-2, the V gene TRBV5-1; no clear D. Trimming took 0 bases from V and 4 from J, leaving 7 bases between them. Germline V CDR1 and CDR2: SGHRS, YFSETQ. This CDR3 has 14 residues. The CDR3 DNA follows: TGCGCCAGCAGCTTGGCCCCACGCACCGGGGAGCTGTTTTTT. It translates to CASSLAPRTGELFF.

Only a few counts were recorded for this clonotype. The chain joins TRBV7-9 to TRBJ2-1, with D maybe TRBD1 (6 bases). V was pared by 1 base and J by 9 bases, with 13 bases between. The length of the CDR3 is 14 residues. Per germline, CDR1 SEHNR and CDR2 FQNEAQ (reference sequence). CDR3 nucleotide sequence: TGTGCCAGCAGCTTAGTAGGTACAGGGTCTGAGCAGTTCTTC. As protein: CASSLVGTGSEQFF.

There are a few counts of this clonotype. In DNA, the CDR3 is TGTGCCAGCAGCTTAGCCGGCGGGAACCCCTACAATGAGCAGTTCTTC. It encodes CASSLAGGNPYNEQFF. The chain carries TRBV7-8 and TRBJ2-1; possibly TRBD2 for D (6 bases). Per germline, CDR1 SGHVS and CDR2 FQNEAQ. The CDR3 runs 16 residues. Trimming took 0 bases from V and 2 from J, leaving 11 bases between them.

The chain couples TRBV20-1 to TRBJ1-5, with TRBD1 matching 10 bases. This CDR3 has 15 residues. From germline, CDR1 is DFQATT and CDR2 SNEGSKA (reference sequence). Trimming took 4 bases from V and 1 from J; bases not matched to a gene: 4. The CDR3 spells CSAMTGGRSNQPQHF. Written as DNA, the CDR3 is TGCAGTGCTATGACAGGGGGCAGGAGCAATCAGCCCCAGCATTTT.

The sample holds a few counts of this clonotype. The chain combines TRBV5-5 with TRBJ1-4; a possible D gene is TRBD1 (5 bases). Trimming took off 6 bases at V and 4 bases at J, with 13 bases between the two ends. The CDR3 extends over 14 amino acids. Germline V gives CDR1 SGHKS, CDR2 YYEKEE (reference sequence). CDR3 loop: CASTRDGHNEKLFF. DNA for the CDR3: TGTGCCAGCACCCGCGACGGACATAATGAAAAACTGTTTTTT.

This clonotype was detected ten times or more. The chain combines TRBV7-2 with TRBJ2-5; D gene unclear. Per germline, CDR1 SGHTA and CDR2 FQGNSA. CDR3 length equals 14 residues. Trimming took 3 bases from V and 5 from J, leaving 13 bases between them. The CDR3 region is CASSFQPGRETQYF. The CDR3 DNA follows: TGTGCCAGCAGCTTTCAACCCGGCCGGGAGACCCAGTACTTC.

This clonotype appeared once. CDR3 residues: CASSLIFGGSYNEQYF. CDR3 nucleotides: TGTGCCAGCAGTTTGATCTTCGGGGGCTCCTACAATGAGCAGTACTTC. This chain uses TRBV27 with TRBJ2-1; possibly TRBD1 or TRBD2 for D (6 bases each). The J call could be wrong; TRBJ2-7 is a better fit for the DNA end. The CDR3 runs 16 residues. Germline values: CDR1 MNHEY, CDR2 SMNVEV (reference sequence).

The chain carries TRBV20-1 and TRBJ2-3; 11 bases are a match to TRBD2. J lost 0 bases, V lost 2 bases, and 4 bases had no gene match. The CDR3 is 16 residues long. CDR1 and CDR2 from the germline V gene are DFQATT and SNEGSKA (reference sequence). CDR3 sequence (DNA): TGCAGTGCTAGAACCCCTAGCGGGGGGAGCACAGATACGCAGTATTTT. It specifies CSARTPSGGSTDTQYF.

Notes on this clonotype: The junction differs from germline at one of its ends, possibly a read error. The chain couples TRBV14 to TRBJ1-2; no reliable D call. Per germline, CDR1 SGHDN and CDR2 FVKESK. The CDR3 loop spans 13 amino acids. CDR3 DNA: TGCGCCAGCAGCTCCCAGACCGTCAAAGGCTACACCTTC. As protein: CASSSQTVKGYTF.

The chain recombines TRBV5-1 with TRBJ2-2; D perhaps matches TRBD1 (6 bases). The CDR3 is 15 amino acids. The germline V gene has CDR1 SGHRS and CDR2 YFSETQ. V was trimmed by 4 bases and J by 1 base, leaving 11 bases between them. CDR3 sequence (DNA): TGCGCCAGCAGCGTCTCGACAGGGAACACCGGGGAGCTGTTTTTT. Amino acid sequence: CASSVSTGNTGELFF.

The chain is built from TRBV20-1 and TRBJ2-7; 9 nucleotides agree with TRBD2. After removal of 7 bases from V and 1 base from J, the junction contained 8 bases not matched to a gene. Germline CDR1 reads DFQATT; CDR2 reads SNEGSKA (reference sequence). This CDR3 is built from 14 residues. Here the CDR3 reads CSVLSLAGSYEQYF. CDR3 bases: TGCAGTGTCCTATCGCTAGCGGGGTCCTACGAGCAGTACTTC.

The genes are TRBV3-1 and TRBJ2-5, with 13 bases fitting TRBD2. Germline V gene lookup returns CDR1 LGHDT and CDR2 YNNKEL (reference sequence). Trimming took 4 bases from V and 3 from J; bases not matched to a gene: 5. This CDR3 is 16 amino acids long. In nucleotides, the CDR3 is TGTGCCAGCAGCCCGACTAGCGGGGGGTCCAAAGAGACCCAGTACTTC. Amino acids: CASSPTSGGSKETQYF.

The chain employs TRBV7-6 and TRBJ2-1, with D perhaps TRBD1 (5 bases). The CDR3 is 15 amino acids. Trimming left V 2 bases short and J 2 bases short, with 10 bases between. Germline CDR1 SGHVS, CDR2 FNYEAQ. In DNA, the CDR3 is TGTGCCAGCAGCTTATGGCAGGGCACCTACAATGAGCAGTTCTTC. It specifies CASSLWQGTYNEQFF.

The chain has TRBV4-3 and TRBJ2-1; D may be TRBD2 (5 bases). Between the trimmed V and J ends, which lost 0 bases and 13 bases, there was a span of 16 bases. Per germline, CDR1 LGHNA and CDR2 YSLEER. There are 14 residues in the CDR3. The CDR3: CASSQDEGSETQFF. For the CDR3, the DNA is TGCGCCAGCAGCCAAGATGAAGGGAGCGAGACCCAGTTCTTC.

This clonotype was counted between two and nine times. DNA of the CDR3: TGCAGCGCAAACGGAGACTGGTATGAGCAGTACTTC. Amino acids: CSANGDWYEQYF. The V call is TRBV29-1, the J call TRBJ2-5; no reliable D call. CDR1 SQVTM and CDR2 ANQGSEA come from the germline V gene. Deletions cut 7 bases from V and 11 bases from J, with 20 bases between. The CDR3 length is 12 residues.

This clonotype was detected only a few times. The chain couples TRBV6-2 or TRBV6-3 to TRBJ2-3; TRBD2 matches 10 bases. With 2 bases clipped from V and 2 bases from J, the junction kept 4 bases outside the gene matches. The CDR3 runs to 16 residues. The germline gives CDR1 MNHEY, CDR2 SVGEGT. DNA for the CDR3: TGTGCCAGCAGTTACCGGGGACTAGCGTCCACAGATACGCAGTATTTT. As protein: CASSYRGLASTDTQYF.

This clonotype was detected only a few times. The CDR3 bases are TGTGCCAGCAGTTACTCGACGGGACAGATCCCCTACGAGCAGTACTTC. It translates to CASSYSTGQIPYEQYF. This chain links TRBV6-5 with TRBJ2-7, with TRBD1 identical over 7 bases. CDR1 MNHEY and CDR2 SVGAGI come from the germline V gene. V was clipped by 0 bases and J by 2 bases; unmatched bases: 7. This CDR3 has 16 residues.

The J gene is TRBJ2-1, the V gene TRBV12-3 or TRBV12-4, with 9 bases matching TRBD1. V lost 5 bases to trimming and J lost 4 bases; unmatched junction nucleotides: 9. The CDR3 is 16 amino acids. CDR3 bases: TGTGCCAGCAGTCCCCTTAGGACAGGGGATTACAATGAGCAGTTCTTC. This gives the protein CASSPLRTGDYNEQFF.

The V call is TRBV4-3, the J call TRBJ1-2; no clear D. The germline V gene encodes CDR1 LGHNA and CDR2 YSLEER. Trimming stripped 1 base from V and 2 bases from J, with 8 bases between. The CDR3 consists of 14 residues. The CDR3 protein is CASSQGYGNYGYTF. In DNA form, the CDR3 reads TGCGCCAGCAGCCAAGGGTACGGGAACTATGGCTACACCTTC.

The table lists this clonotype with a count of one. CDR3 sequence (DNA): TGTGCCAACACTCTCGGGACAGGAGGGGAGACCCAGTACTTC. The encoded protein is CANTLGTGGETQYF. The rearrangement uses TRBV12-3 or TRBV12-4 and TRBJ2-5, with 8 bases that match TRBD1. Germline trimming cut 10 bases from V and 5 bases from J; bases unmatched to any gene: 12. The CDR3 covers 14 residues.

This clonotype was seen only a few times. The CDR3 region has the DNA TGTGCCACCAGTGATTTCGAGGGACTAGCGGGAGGCGGGAATGAGCAGTTCTTC. Protein product: CATSDFEGLAGGGNEQFF. The J gene is TRBJ2-1, the V gene TRBV24-1; 15 bases are a match to TRBD2. The CDR3 loop spans 18 amino acids. J lost 7 bases, V lost 1 base, and 7 bases had no gene match. Germline V gene lookup returns CDR1 KGHDR and CDR2 SFDVKD.

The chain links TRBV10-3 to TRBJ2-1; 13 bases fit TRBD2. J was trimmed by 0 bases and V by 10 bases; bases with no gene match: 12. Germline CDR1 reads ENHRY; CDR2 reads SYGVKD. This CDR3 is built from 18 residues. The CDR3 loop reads CATASGTSGVSSYNEQFF. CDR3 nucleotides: TGTGCCACGGCTTCCGGGACTAGCGGGGTTAGCTCCTACAATGAGCAGTTCTTC.

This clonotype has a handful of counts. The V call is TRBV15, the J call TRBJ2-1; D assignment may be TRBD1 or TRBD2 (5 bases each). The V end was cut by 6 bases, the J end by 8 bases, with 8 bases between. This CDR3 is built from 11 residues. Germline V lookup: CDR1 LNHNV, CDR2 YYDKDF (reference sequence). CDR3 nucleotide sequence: TGTGCCACCAGGGGGGAGTATGAGCAGTTCTTC. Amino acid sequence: CATRGEYEQFF.

The DNA for the CDR3 is TGTGCCAGCAGCCAAGGACAGGGCCGAGATACGCAGTATTTT. Its protein is CASSQGQGRDTQYF. V gene TRBV14 combines with J gene TRBJ2-3; 7 bases fit TRBD1. The V gene's germline CDR1 is SGHDN and CDR2 FVKESK. The CDR3 runs to 14 residues. The V segment lost 1 base and the J segment 5 bases; nucleotides outside the gene matches: 3.